Here is one TCR beta chain with its context. Its antigen remains unknown. A much larger clone differs by one base, so this may be a read error. The data originate from a study of tumor and adjacent non-tumor tissue in lung cancer. For the study at large: Aged roughly 30 to 85 years, patients included approximately 11 men and a handful of women with stage I to III disease. Samples averaged roughly 4.3 million productive TCRbeta reads each.

RNA was extracted from bulk tissue without any cell sorting. This non-tumor lung sample came from over 3 cm beyond the tumor edge. Study-wide results and limits: Significantly higher TCR diversity was found in tumor than normal lung. In normal lung, the top 100 clones were significantly more dominant than in tumor.

Three rounds of nested PCR, following a modified ARM-PCR protocol, produced the TCRbeta library. TCRdb re-derived calls from the multiplex PCR reads in MiXCR, one entry per CDR3 protein. The sample includes approximately 62,000 distinct CDR3 sequences, about 63% of them seen just once. The germline CDR1 and CDR2 sequences are MNHEY and SVGAGI. The CDR3 extends over 13 amino acids. This receptor was obtained from a man aged 70-80 years with non-small cell lung cancer. Sequences were obtained from distant non-tumor lung tissue. The chain joins TRBV6-5 to TRBJ2-2; 7 bases line up with TRBD1. The CDR3 sequence: CACLTGNNGELFF. CDR3 bases: TGTGCCTGCTTGACAGGGAACAACGGGGAGCTGTTTTTT.